The 2 T cell receptor beta chains in this list originate from one sample, sequenced in a study of CD8 T cells in ankylosing spondylitis. The antigens of these receptors remain unknown. TCRdb reprocessed the 5' RACE reads via MiXCR and lists one record per CDR3 protein. The sample consists of roughly 440,000 distinct CDR3 sequences, 15% to 20% of them appearing once. Whole-study findings and limits: There was a TCR beta motif, made of several highly homologous variants, that appeared characteristic of ankylosing spondylitis blood.

The sequencing input was blood, either unsorted or a sorted T cell fraction (not recorded which). These receptors originate from a male donor with ankylosing spondylitis.

This clonotype was recorded a few times. The V call is TRBV18, the J call TRBJ1-1; 7 bases align to TRBD1. The J segment lost 1 base and the V segment lost 6 bases, leaving 5 bases of the junction unmatched. This CDR3 region has 14 residues. CDR1 and CDR2 (germline): KGHSH, LQKENI. CDR3 nucleotide sequence: TGTGCCAGCTCTGTGACAGGGCGGAACACTGAAGCTTTCTTT. Its protein product is CASSVTGRNTEAFF.

This clonotype was observed a handful of times. This sequence joins TRBV5-1 and TRBJ2-7; 8 bases are shared with TRBD1. Germline-derived CDR1 and CDR2 are SGHRS and YFSETQ. The CDR3 covers 14 residues. With V trimmed by 2 bases and J by 6 bases, 7 bases remained unmatched. The CDR3 nucleotides read TGCGCCAGCAGCTTCGCCCAGGGGGCCAGCGAGCAGTACTTC. Protein product: CASSFAQGASEQYF.